This TCR beta chain was recorded in a study of T cells in Graves' hyperthyroidism and ophthalmopathy (dated by TCRdb to the late 2010s). Looking at the study overall: Peripheral blood was collected at initial diagnosis, before any treatment. An independent validation cohort of around 19 hyperthyroidism patients and 17 patients who later progressed to ophthalmopathy tested prospective prediction of ophthalmopathy. After sampling, hyperthyroidism patients received methimazole starting at 30 mg daily, and ophthalmopathy patients received high-dose intravenous methylprednisolone. A discovery cohort of fewer than 110 patients, roughly 45 with Graves' ophthalmopathy and fewer than 65 with stable Graves' hyperthyroidism, was used to find distinguishing TCR V-J signatures. According to the paper, TCR Vbeta CDR3 sequencing was carried out on about 140 peripheral blood samples, which came from about 45 ophthalmopathy, around 75 hyperthyroidism and some 17 progressor patients. In roughly six Graves' hyperthyroidism patients, the study also compared T-cell repertoires from thyroid tissue with T-cell repertoires from blood. The 100 discovery patients were divided at random into training and test sets in a 7:3 ratio.

Stable Graves' hyperthyroidism was defined as the absence of progression to ophthalmopathy over 18 months of follow-up. The hyperthyroidism patients were between 18 and 65 years old and newly diagnosed, with a disease duration of less than 2 months. Patients with uncontrolled infections, other autoimmune diseases, pregnancy or lactation were excluded. Diagnoses were established on the basis of clinical symptoms, serum thyroxine and TRAb, thyroid ultrasound, and orbital computed tomography. Ficoll-Paque density gradient centrifugation was used to isolate PBMCs from about 9.4 ml of fresh peripheral blood. Total RNA was extracted using Trizol reagent, and RNA quality was assessed on an Agilent 2100 Bioanalyzer. The full study reports these points: Sample size was not statistically predetermined, and blinding of investigators to group allocation was not performed. In cross-validation, a model built on a 13 V-J signature told ophthalmopathy apart from stable hyperthyroidism with just under 90% sensitivity and approximately 81% specificity, and in testing the same model reached 80%/75%. Most expanded thyroid clonotypes (frequency above 0.001) were also detected in blood, a finding suggesting that blood repertoires may reflect thyroid immune responses. During validation, the model predicted progression to ophthalmopathy a median of about 6.5 months ahead of onset, with almost 71% sensitivity and 72.22% specificity.

In its sample, this clonotype was seen many times. Which antigen it targets is not known. The input lacks base qualities; no much larger clone sits a single base away. V is shortened by 4 bases, J by 6 bases, and the region joining them spans 16 bases. The germline V gene encodes CDR1 LGHDT and CDR2 YNNKEL (reference sequence). CDR3 length: 14 amino acids, cysteine to phenylalanine. The kept DNA is CDR3 alone, 42 bases in frame from the first base. Amplification of TCR beta CDR3 regions was carried out from RNA transcripts. The TCR CDR3 was subjected to a first round of RT-PCR using the HTBI primer set and the Qiagen OneStep RT-PCR kit. Libraries were constructed in a second round of multiplex PCR, after which size selection and purification were carried out. The libraries were sequenced on an Illumina HiSeq2000 using paired-end 100 bp reads. On the study's bioinformatics: SOAPnuke was used to process the raw data, with reads discarded if the reads contained adapters or uncalled bases, had a mean Phred below 15, or lacked an exact constant-primer or identifier match. COPE v1.2.5 was used to merge high-quality paired reads, and clonotypes were defined as unique nucleotide sequences. Clonotypes were aligned to IMGT TRBV, TRBD and TRBJ reference segments using MiTCR v1.1. Only V-J combinations with frequency above 0.0001, covering about 99% of repertoires, were analysed. A TCS score was defined as the ratio of F50 (clonal expansion) to E x V (chaos), with BLOSUM62-based TCRdist applied between CDR3 peptides within each V-J. Welch's t-statistics and random forest reduced roughly 500 V-J features to roughly 13, which were used in a naive Bayes classifier (R e1071). TCRdb reprocessing: public reads trimmed at Q25 with fastp, clones called with MiXCR, in-frame beta chains kept. Each entry merges the rows of one CDR3 protein and shows their most common DNA and genes. The V and J calls were not made by the authors but by TCRdb's processing. The sample table shows about 400,000 distinct CDR3 sequences, and approximately 13% are seen once. 9.2% of the sample belongs to the ten largest clones.

The chain links TRBV3-1 with TRBJ2-7; matching of 6 bases hints at TRBD2 as the D gene. The source material was blood. This receptor was taken from a woman between 18 and 29 years old with Graves' hyperthyroidism. CDR3 loop: CASSLGLDGGEQYF. The DNA is TGTGCCAGCAGCCTAGGCCTGGACGGGGGCGAGCAGTACTTC.